This T cell receptor beta chain is from a study of brain metastases from non-small cell lung cancer. Study-wide points: Compared with primary tumors, brain metastases showed less T-cell infiltration. Paired brain metastases and primary tumors largely shared TCR repertoires. Compared with their matched primary tumors, roughly two thirds of brain metastases showed expanded T-cell clones.

To note about this clone: The target antigen is unknown.

The assay was immunoSEQ multiplex PCR, and TCRdb's table has in-frame clones only and misses some. The sample holds 7,500 to 10,000 clones, around four fifths seen once. CDR3 length equals 15 residues. Germline CDR1 reads SNHLY; CDR2 reads FYNNEI. Trimming removed 5 bases at V and 5 bases at J, with 15 bases between. The TCR comes from a donor at least 40 years old with non-small cell lung cancer. Sequencing used primary lung tumor tissue. The chain employs TRBV2 and TRBJ2-2; D may be TRBD2 (6 bases). CDR3 residues: CASSWDSSLTGELFF. DNA of the CDR3: TGTGCCAGCAGTTGGGACTCCAGTTTGACCGGGGAGCTGTTTTTT.